Following are 28 T cell receptor beta chains from one sample sequenced in a study of OX40 agonist ivuxolimab in advanced cancers. Sequenced by immunoSEQ multiplex PCR; TCRdb stores in-frame clones only, minus some. The sample consists of around 65,000 clones, more than 85% of them appearing once. The material sequenced was CD4+ or CD8+ T cells sorted from blood, taken in a trial of the OX40 agonist ivuxolimab. The receptor source for this set is an adult with an advanced solid tumor such as melanoma, head and neck, liver or kidney cancer.

V usage is TRBV7-8 and J usage is TRBJ1-4; TRBD1 might be the D (6 bases). With 4 bases removed from V and 6 bases from J, the gap between germline ends came to 15 bases. The CDR3 has 15 residues. Germline CDR1 is SGHVS and CDR2 is FQNEAQ. The CDR3 DNA reads TGTGCCAGCAGCTCAGAGGGGGGAGGGGATGAAAAACTGTTTTTT. This codes for CASSSEGGGDEKLFF.

This sequence joins TRBV27 and TRBJ2-4, with 8 bases aligning to TRBD2. J was trimmed by 9 bases and V by 6 bases; bases with no gene match: 10. Germline CDR1 is MNHEY and CDR2 is SMNVEV (reference sequence). The CDR3 spans 14 residues. CDR3 loop: CASRTGLASPIQYF. The CDR3 DNA reads as TGTGCCAGCAGGACTGGACTAGCTAGTCCCATTCAGTACTTC.

The chain has TRBV13 and TRBJ1-2, with no clear D. CDR1 is PRHDT, CDR2 FYEKMQ, per germline (reference sequence). Trimming stripped 6 bases from V and 5 bases from J, with 19 bases between. The CDR3 is made up of 15 amino acids. DNA of the CDR3: TGTGCCAGCAGTGGGAGCAGTCATCCAATATATGGCTACACCTTC. As protein: CASSGSSHPIYGYTF.

The rearrangement joins TRBV28 to TRBJ2-3; D is perhaps TRBD1 (7 bases). Germline V gene lookup returns CDR1 MDHEN and CDR2 SYDVKM. The CDR3 runs 14 residues. In DNA form, the CDR3 reads TGTGCGTCAGGGGGGTTGGCTAGCACAGATACGCAGTATTTT. Translation: CASGGLASTDTQYF. Together with reference TRBV28 and TRBJ2-3, the CDR3 gives the full variable domain: DVKVTQSSRYLVKRTGEKVFLECVQDMDHENMFWYRQDPGLGLRLIYFSYDVKMKEKGDIPEGYSVSREKKERFSLILESASTNQTSMYLCASGGLASTDTQYFGPGTRLTVL.

The rearrangement links TRBV19 to TRBJ2-1, with D unclear. Germline-derived CDR1 and CDR2 are LNHDA and SQIVND (reference sequence). V was pared by 1 base and J by 8 bases, with 9 bases between. The CDR3 runs to 13 residues. This CDR3 is CASSIVSGDEQFF. The CDR3 DNA reads TGTGCCAGTAGTATAGTTTCCGGCGATGAGCAGTTCTTC.

The chain couples TRBV5-5 to TRBJ1-1; D is possibly TRBD1 (5 bases). This CDR3 region has 15 residues. Germline V CDR1 and CDR2: SGHKS, YYEKEE (reference sequence). Trimming removed 0 bases at V and 1 base at J, with 10 bases between. For the CDR3, the DNA is TGTGCCAGCAGCTTGGTCGGGGACGGGAACACTGAAGCTTTCTTT. Translation gives CASSLVGDGNTEAFF.

The chain links TRBV6-6 to TRBJ1-2; no reliable D call. Trimming left V 6 bases short and J 4 bases short, with 15 bases between. Germline CDR1 is MNHNY and CDR2 is SVGAGI (reference sequence). The CDR3 has 14 residues. The CDR3 nucleotides read TGTGCCAGCAGCCGAGGCATTTCGGGCTATGGCTACACCTTC. It specifies CASSRGISGYGYTF.

A single count supports this clone. The J gene is TRBJ2-1, the V gene TRBV7-2, with TRBD1 as a possible D gene (7 bases). Per germline, CDR1 SGHTA and CDR2 FQGNSA. Trimming took 0 bases from V and 8 from J, leaving 17 bases between them. The CDR3 runs 16 residues. For the CDR3, the DNA is TGTGCCAGCAGCTTAGCGCAGACAGGGAGGTGGGATGAGCAGTTCTTC. It codes for CASSLAQTGRWDEQFF.

This clone occurred once. V gene TRBV6-1 combines with J gene TRBJ1-2, with a possible D match to TRBD1 (5 bases). Deletions cut 6 bases from V and 3 bases from J, with 14 bases between. The CDR3 is 14 residues long. The germline gives CDR1 MNHNS, CDR2 SASEGT. The CDR3 spells CASRGGVWDYGYTF. In DNA form, the CDR3 reads TGTGCCAGCAGGGGAGGGGTGTGGGACTATGGCTACACCTTC.

The CDR3 sequence is CAPYSGLAGGGGETQYF. The DNA of the CDR3 is TGCGCCCCTTATTCGGGACTAGCGGGAGGAGGAGGCGAGACCCAGTACTTC. The V gene is TRBV10-1, the J gene TRBJ2-5, with TRBD2 identical over 15 bases. The length of the CDR3 is 17 residues. Germline V gene lookup returns CDR1 WNHNN and CDR2 SYGVQD (reference sequence). J gave up 5 bases and V 11 bases, and 15 bases lay outside the gene matches.

This clone appeared once. V and J are TRBV10-1 and TRBJ2-2, with 9 bases that match TRBD1. Per the germline V gene, CDR1 is WNHNN and CDR2 is SYGVQD (reference sequence). Trimming at V came to 6 bases and at J to 1 base, leaving 12 bases not matched to a gene. The CDR3 is 18 amino acids. The CDR3 loop reads CASRPGQGLSLNTGELFF. For the CDR3, the DNA is TGCGCCAGCAGACCGGGACAGGGCCTTTCCCTGAACACCGGGGAGCTGTTTTTT.

This chain's CDR3 is CASRFSSGSAYEQYF. The CDR3 DNA reads TGTGCCAGCAGGTTCTCTAGCGGGAGTGCCTACGAGCAGTACTTC. The V gene is TRBV28, the J gene TRBJ2-7, with 10 bases that match TRBD2. The CDR3 contains 15 residues. CDR1 is MDHEN and CDR2 is SYDVKM in the germline V gene. J was trimmed by 2 bases and V by 6 bases; bases with no gene match: 7.

V gene TRBV9 combines with J gene TRBJ2-3, with D unclear. This CDR3 comprises 14 residues. The germline CDR1 and CDR2 sequences are SGDLS and YYNGEE. Trimming cost V 2 bases and J 3 bases, with 10 bases left between them. CDR3 sequence reads: CASSVMSGTDTQYF. The CDR3 DNA follows: TGTGCCAGCAGCGTTATGAGTGGAACAGATACGCAGTATTTT. Using reference TRBV9 and TRBJ2-3 for the parts outside the CDR3, the full variable domain is DSGVTQTPKHLITATGQRVTLRCSPRSGDLSVYWYQQSLDQGLQFLIQYYNGEERAKGNILERFSAQQFPDLHSELNLSSLELGDSALYFCASSVMSGTDTQYFGPGTRLTVL.

This clone was seen only once. The J gene is TRBJ2-3, the V gene TRBV9, with 12 bases that match TRBD2. V was clipped by 3 bases and J by 4 bases; unmatched bases: 12. This CDR3 is built from 18 residues. Germline V gene data show CDR1 as SGDLS and CDR2 as YYNGEE. The CDR3 nucleotides are TGTGCCAGCAGCGGACCATCGACTAGCGGGAGAAACGCAGATACGCAGTATTTT. As protein: CASSGPSTSGRNADTQYF. Full variable domain (missing parts from reference TRBV9 and TRBJ2-3): DSGVTQTPKHLITATGQRVTLRCSPRSGDLSVYWYQQSLDQGLQFLIQYYNGEERAKGNILERFSAQQFPDLHSELNLSSLELGDSALYFCASSGPSTSGRNADTQYFGPGTRLTVL.

This chain links TRBV27 with TRBJ2-2; D possibly corresponds to TRBD1 (6 bases). In germline, CDR1 is MNHEY, CDR2 SMNVEV (reference sequence). V gave up 3 bases and J gave up 0 bases, with 17 bases separating them. The CDR3 contains 18 residues. In DNA form, the CDR3 reads TGTGCCAGCAGTTTCTCGGTACAGGGCCAAACGAACACCGGGGAGCTGTTTTTT. As protein: CASSFSVQGQTNTGELFF.

The chain links TRBV27 to TRBJ2-3; D may be TRBD1 (6 bases). V lost 3 bases, J lost 2 bases, and 15 bases lay in between. Germline V CDR1 and CDR2: MNHEY, SMNVEV (reference sequence). The CDR3 spans 16 residues. CDR3 nucleotide sequence: TGTGCCAGCAGTTTGTCAGGGGCCACTTACACAGATACGCAGTATTTT. The encoded protein is CASSLSGATYTDTQYF.

The chain combines TRBV9 with TRBJ2-1; TRBD2 matches at 14 bases. With V trimmed by 4 bases and J by 0 bases, 6 bases remained unmatched. Germline loops: CDR1 SGDLS, CDR2 YYNGEE. The CDR3 consists of 18 residues. The CDR3: CASSRTSGRPSSYNEQFF. In DNA, the CDR3 is TGTGCCAGCAGCAGGACTAGCGGGAGGCCGAGCTCCTACAATGAGCAGTTCTTC.

This chain connects TRBV5-6 to TRBJ1-2; 7 bases are shared with TRBD1. J was trimmed by 3 bases and V by 0 bases; bases with no gene match: 8. The germline gives CDR1 SGHDT, CDR2 YYEEEE. This CDR3 has 16 amino acids. The CDR3: CASSLAGQARDYGYTF. The CDR3 nucleotides are TGTGCCAGCAGCTTGGCCGGACAGGCCCGGGACTATGGCTACACCTTC.

This clone was counted only a few times. V gene TRBV7-6 combines with J gene TRBJ1-5; tentatively, D is TRBD1 (5 bases). The CDR3 covers 14 residues. Germline V gene lookup returns CDR1 SGHVS and CDR2 FNYEAQ. V gave up 3 bases and J gave up 7 bases, with 13 bases separating them. The DNA of the CDR3 is TGTGCCAGCAGCTTGGGCGGTGGGGGACAGCCCCAGCATTTT. This translates into CASSLGGGGQPQHF.

This chain uses TRBV20-1 with TRBJ2-1, with D uncertain. There are 10 residues in the CDR3. Trimming cost V 5 bases and J 13 bases, with 12 bases left between them. The germline CDR1 and CDR2 sequences are DFQATT and SNEGSKA (reference sequence). Here the CDR3 reads CSASPALQFF. CDR3 coding DNA: TGCAGTGCTTCACCGGCCTTACAGTTCTTC.

The V gene is TRBV4-3, the J gene TRBJ1-3; 7 bases match TRBD1. CDR1 is LGHNA and CDR2 is YSLEER in the germline V gene. The CDR3 runs 13 residues. V was clipped by 4 bases and J by 8 bases; unmatched bases: 5. CDR3 in amino acids: CASSRGQWDTIYF. CDR3 coding DNA: TGCGCCAGCAGCCGGGGACAGTGGGACACCATATATTTT.

The chain is built from TRBV19 and TRBJ1-3; D might be TRBD1 (5 bases). Trimming shortened V by 2 bases and J by 2 bases, and 7 bases separated the two germline ends. This CDR3 has 14 residues. Per germline, CDR1 LNHDA and CDR2 SQIVND (reference sequence). CDR3 in amino acids: CASSIKGPGNTIYF. The CDR3 nucleotides are TGTGCCAGTAGTATAAAGGGGCCTGGAAACACCATATATTTT.

The CDR3: CASSPSGSYEQYF. For the CDR3, the DNA is TGTGCCAGCAGTCCTAGCGGTTCCTACGAGCAGTACTTC. The V and J genes are TRBV2 and TRBJ2-7, with TRBD2 matching over 7 bases. CDR1 is SNHLY, CDR2 FYNNEI, per germline. V was pared by 5 bases and J by 1 base, with 2 bases of the junction left unmatched. The CDR3 extends over 13 amino acids.

This clone has a single count. The V call is TRBV4-1, the J call TRBJ2-1, with D maybe TRBD1 (6 bases). CDR3 length equals 20 residues. Germline assignment: CDR1 MGHRA and CDR2 YSYEKL. The ends were cut back, 2 bases at V and 1 base at J, with 24 bases in the middle. CDR3 in DNA: TGCGCCAGCAGCCAATCTCGTCGGGCAGGGGCCCGCAAATCCTACAATGAGCAGTTCTTC. Protein product: CASSQSRRAGARKSYNEQFF.

The chain carries TRBV5-6 and TRBJ2-3; the D gene is possibly TRBD2 (6 bases). This CDR3 is 15 amino acids long. In germline, CDR1 is SGHDT, CDR2 YYEEEE. V was cut by 2 bases and J by 2 bases, with 12 bases left in between. This CDR3 is CASSLSGYTTDTQYF. CDR3 coding DNA: TGTGCCAGCAGCTTAAGCGGGTACACCACAGATACGCAGTATTTT.

V and J are TRBV28 and TRBJ1-4; no clear D. This CDR3 has 17 residues. Germline V gives CDR1 MDHEN, CDR2 SYDVKM. The germline V and J ends were trimmed by 5 bases and 2 bases, with 18 bases remaining between them. The CDR3 reads CASSDQRYALTNEKLFF. CDR3 sequence (DNA): TGTGCCAGCAGTGACCAGAGGTACGCTCTGACTAATGAAAAACTGTTTTTT.

The gene calls are TRBV27 and TRBJ2-5; 14 nucleotides match TRBD2. The CDR3 length is 16 residues. The V gene end was trimmed by 5 bases and the J gene end by 4 bases; junction bases not matched to a gene: 6. Germline V CDR1 and CDR2: MNHEY, SMNVEV (reference sequence). The CDR3 region is CASSPRLAGGLETQYF. The CDR3 DNA reads TGTGCCAGCAGTCCTCGACTAGCGGGAGGGCTAGAGACCCAGTACTTC.

The chain couples TRBV6-1 to TRBJ2-1; TRBD2 matches at 9 bases. This CDR3 spans 16 amino acids. V lost 2 bases, J lost 4 bases, and 6 bases stayed unmatched. Germline V gene data show CDR1 as MNHNS and CDR2 as SASEGT. CDR3 sequence: CASSELSSGIYNEQFF. CDR3 coding DNA: TGTGCCAGCAGTGAATTGTCTAGCGGGATTTACAATGAGCAGTTCTTC.